The clone carrying this TCR beta chain is classed as medium-sized by frequency. What it recognizes is unknown. The sample comes from a study of T cell clusters in autoimmune cytopenias. The study, taken as a whole, reports: TRB repertoire shifts in secondary cytopenia and chronic lymphocytic leukemia mostly reflected lymphoma, not autoimmunity. The T cell clusters were defined only in silico, without experimental functional validation.

Multiplex touch-down PCR amplified TRB using TRB-A and TRB-B pools in one tube. TCRdb reprocessed the multiplex PCR reads and reports one entry per CDR3 protein, with no DNA. Recorded for this sample: 6,000 or so distinct CDR3 sequences. Some 34,000 genome equivalents of blood DNA were amplified for TRB. CDR3 length: 15 amino acids. Germline-derived CDR1 and CDR2 are MNHEY and SVGAGI. These data are also associated with another study on T cell repertoires in aging, cancer and after chemotherapy. That source notes: In healthy donors, age-related TCR diversity loss mainly reflected lost richness.

The sequenced sample was peripheral blood. The source of this sequence is a human donor in good health. The chain employs TRBV6-5 and TRBJ2-3; with no DNA, the TCRdb D assignment of TRBD1 cannot be verified. CDR3 sequence: CASSLRGDLRDTQYF.